The next 16 T cell receptor beta chains were all read from a single sample in a study of cytomegalovirus exposure and HLA in healthy donors. The protocol was immunoSEQ multiplex PCR, while the TCRdb copy is restricted to in-frame clones and leaves out a portion. This table has roughly 80,000 clones, approximately 95% appearing once. Sequencing was carried out using PBMCs. Every receptor here comes from a woman aged 18-29 years in good health and CMV-seronegative.

The chain has TRBV18 and TRBJ2-5; D gene ambiguous. Trimming removed 3 bases at V and 3 bases at J, with 5 bases between. The CDR3 contains 12 residues. Germline V lookup: CDR1 KGHSH, CDR2 LQKENI. The CDR3 DNA follows: TGTGCCAGCTCACCTACTGAAGAGACCCAGTACTTC. Translating gives CASSPTEETQYF.

The CDR3, as DNA: TGTGCCAGTAGTATTTGGGGGGATGGCTACACCTTC. It encodes CASSIWGDGYTF. The chain uses TRBV19 and TRBJ1-2; tentative D call: TRBD1 (5 bases). The germline CDR1 and CDR2 sequences are LNHDA and SQIVND (reference sequence). V lost 3 bases to trimming and J lost 6 bases, with 8 bases between them. CDR3 length: 12 residues.

J is TRBJ1-6 and V is TRBV7-9; 9 bases align to TRBD1. Germline V gene lookup returns CDR1 SEHNR and CDR2 FQNEAQ (reference sequence). The trim removed 5 bases at V and 7 bases at J, leaving 6 bases unmatched. The CDR3 runs to 15 residues. This chain's CDR3 is CASSHPDRGNSPLHF. The CDR3 region has the DNA TGTGCCAGCAGCCACCCCGACAGGGGGAATTCACCCCTCCACTTT.

The chain recombines TRBV19 with TRBJ2-3, with 14 bases fitting TRBD2. Germline-derived CDR1 and CDR2 are LNHDA and SQIVND (reference sequence). Trimming cost V 1 base and J 10 bases; bases outside gene matches: 4. The length of the CDR3 is 15 residues. The CDR3 loop is CASSIGLAGGLAQYF. The CDR3 DNA sequence: TGTGCCAGTAGTATAGGACTAGCGGGAGGGCTAGCGCAGTATTTT.

This chain links TRBV29-1 with TRBJ1-5; the D is unclear. This CDR3 region has 13 residues. V lost 4 bases to trimming and J lost 5 bases, with 12 bases between them. Germline V CDR1 and CDR2: SQVTM, ANQGSEA. CDR3 nucleotide sequence: TGCAGCGTTGCTGGCAGTTCAGATCAGCCCCAGCATTTT. This codes for CSVAGSSDQPQHF.

The rearrangement joins TRBV5-1 to TRBJ2-2, with 7 bases fitting TRBD1. The CDR3 totals 15 residues. Germline values: CDR1 SGHRS, CDR2 YFSETQ. With V trimmed by 4 bases and J by 4 bases, 7 bases remained unmatched. The CDR3 loop reads CASSPTGRFTGELFF. CDR3 DNA: TGCGCCAGCAGCCCGACAGGGCGGTTCACCGGGGAGCTGTTTTTT.

The chain is built from TRBV4-1 and TRBJ2-2; D is possibly TRBD2 (6 bases). The V and J ends lost 0 bases and 6 bases respectively, with 14 bases between them. The CDR3 spans 16 residues. CDR1 and CDR2 (germline): MGHRA, YSYEKL. The CDR3 nucleotides are TGCGCCAGCAGCCAAGAACGCGGGGAGAAACCCGGGGAGCTGTTTTTT. Protein: CASSQERGEKPGELFF.

In its sample, this clone was seen once. The J gene is TRBJ2-7, the V gene TRBV7-8, with a tentative D call TRBD2 (6 bases). The CDR3 extends over 18 amino acids. Trimming pared 0 bases from V and 6 bases from J, leaving 24 bases between. Per germline, CDR1 SGHVS and CDR2 FQNEAQ. CDR3 in DNA: TGTGCCAGCAGCTTAGCCCCGGGAACGGGGGACTTGAGGCGCGAGCAGTACTTC. Translated: CASSLAPGTGDLRREQYF.

This clone was seen just once. The chain joins TRBV5-1 to TRBJ2-1; 13 nucleotides agree with TRBD2. With V trimmed by 2 bases and J by 8 bases, 7 bases remained unmatched. Germline V gene data show CDR1 as SGHRS and CDR2 as YFSETQ. The CDR3 covers 16 residues. CDR3 DNA sequence: TGCGCCAGCAGCTTACTAGCGGGAGGGCCCCAGGATGAGCAGTTCTTC. This codes for CASSLLAGGPQDEQFF.

V gene TRBV6-5 combines with J gene TRBJ2-7, with 7 bases matching TRBD2. Germline CDR1 is MNHEY and CDR2 is SVGAGI. After removal of 6 bases from V and 0 bases from J, the junction contained 8 bases not matched to a gene. There are 15 residues in the CDR3. CDR3 bases: TGTGCCAGCAGCCCCAGCGGGGCCAGCTCCTACGAGCAGTACTTC. Encoded protein: CASSPSGASSYEQYF.

This chain joins TRBV7-9 and TRBJ1-5; tentative D call: TRBD1 (5 bases). CDR3 size: 15 residues. Germline V lookup: CDR1 SEHNR, CDR2 FQNEAQ (reference sequence). The V end lost 1 base, the J end lost 2 bases, and 9 bases lay between the germline ends. CDR3: CASSLEGHGNQPQHF. The CDR3 DNA is TGTGCCAGCAGCTTAGAGGGGCACGGCAATCAGCCCCAGCATTTT.

V usage is TRBV7-9 and J usage is TRBJ2-7; D is perhaps TRBD2 (5 bases). The CDR3 has 15 residues. The V end lost 5 bases, the J end lost 6 bases, and 20 bases lay between the germline ends. From germline, CDR1 is SEHNR and CDR2 FQNEAQ (reference sequence). CDR3 coding DNA: TGTGCCAGCAGCCTGGGCCGGGGTCGAATCCTCGAGCAGTACTTC. Its protein product is CASSLGRGRILEQYF.

The chain employs TRBV27 and TRBJ2-5, with D possibly TRBD1 on 8 matching bases. From germline, CDR1 is MNHEY and CDR2 SMNVEV (reference sequence). CDR3 length: 16 amino acids. Trimming cost V 5 bases and J 3 bases, with 19 bases left between them. The CDR3, as DNA: TGTGCCAGCAGTCCTCTCGGACAGGGAGGGGAAGAGACCCAGTACTTC. Protein sequence: CASSPLGQGGEETQYF.

The rearrangement uses TRBV7-2 and TRBJ2-7; perhaps TRBD1 as D (6 bases). This CDR3 is 14 amino acids long. CDR1 is SGHTA, CDR2 FQGNSA, per germline. Trimming removed 6 bases at V and 7 bases at J, with 19 bases between. The CDR3 bases are TGTGCCAGCAGTACATCAACAGGGATGAGGGAGCAGTACTTC. Translated: CASSTSTGMREQYF.

V usage is TRBV4-3 and J usage is TRBJ2-5; D gene ambiguous. Germline CDR1 LGHNA, CDR2 YSLEER. The CDR3 covers 17 residues. Between the trimmed V and J ends, which lost 0 bases and 5 bases, there was a span of 19 bases. CDR3 in amino acids: CASSQDLGPLVPETQYF. CDR3 DNA sequence: TGCGCCAGCAGCCAAGATCTTGGGCCCCTCGTGCCTGAGACCCAGTACTTC.

The chain employs TRBV21-1 and TRBJ2-3; the table's D gene call, TRBD2, was not cross checked with the DNA. TRBV21-1 is a listed pseudogene. The CDR3 runs 18 residues. The CDR3 DNA reads as TGTGCCAGCAGCAATTGGCCCATAGCGGGAGGCAAGACAGATACGCAGTATTTT. Translating it yields CASSNWPIAGGKTDTQYF.